This is a list of T cell receptor beta chains from one sample in a study of identical twins. TCRdb independently ran MiXCR on the 5' RACE reads; one entry per CDR3 protein. Among 450,000 or so distinct CDR3 sequences, roughly 24% were seen once, and the ten largest hold about 2.7%. Separately, the same data were catalogued under a study of T cells expressing NK-cell markers.

Sequenced: CD4+ T cells sorted from blood. The source is a woman between 18 and 30 years old in good health. The CDR3 runs from the conserved cysteine through the conserved F or W. Each record gives: CDR3 DNA, CDR3 protein, D gene, J gene, V gene, clone size. D genes are given only for firm matches. Size is stated for part of the rows, as once, few or many counts, or as a class when the clone is expanded.

CDR3nt: TGTGCCAGCAGCCAAGATTCCGTGGAGCAGTACTTC; CDR3aa: CASSQDSVEQYF; d_gene: -; j_gene: TRBJ2-7; v_gene: TRBV3-1; abundance: -
CDR3nt: TGTGCCAGCAGCCCGGACCCGGGACAGGCTTTCTACGAGCAGTACTTC; CDR3aa: CASSPDPGQAFYEQYF; d_gene: TRBD1; j_gene: TRBJ2-7; v_gene: TRBV7-9; abundance: few
CDR3nt: TGTGCCAGCAGCCTCACAGGGAGGGACGAGCAGTACTTC; CDR3aa: CASSLTGRDEQYF; d_gene: -; j_gene: TRBJ2-7; v_gene: TRBV5-5; abundance: -
CDR3nt: TGCAGTGCTAAAGGGACAGTGAACACTGAAGCTTTCTTT; CDR3aa: CSAKGTVNTEAFF; d_gene: TRBD1; j_gene: TRBJ1-1; v_gene: TRBV20-1; abundance: few
CDR3nt: TGTGCCAGCCGCCGGACGGAGACCCAGTACTTC; CDR3aa: CASRRTETQYF; d_gene: -; j_gene: TRBJ2-5; v_gene: TRBV2; abundance: -
CDR3nt: TGCAGTGCTGCAACGGGACTAGCGGGAGTCAATGAGCAGTTCTTC; CDR3aa: CSAATGLAGVNEQFF; d_gene: TRBD2; j_gene: TRBJ2-1; v_gene: TRBV20-1; abundance: -
CDR3nt: TGTGCTAGTGGTCCCGGTCCCTCCGGTCGAACCGGGGAGCTGTTTTTT; CDR3aa: CASGPGPSGRTGELFF; d_gene: -; j_gene: TRBJ2-2; v_gene: TRBV12-5; abundance: few
CDR3nt: TGCGCCAGCAGCTTGGGCGGGGTAGGCCAGCCCCAGCATTTT; CDR3aa: CASSLGGVGQPQHF; d_gene: -; j_gene: TRBJ1-5; v_gene: TRBV5-1; abundance: -
CDR3nt: TGTGCCAGCAGCTCTAACTACGAGCAGTACTTC; CDR3aa: CASSSNYEQYF; d_gene: -; j_gene: TRBJ2-7; v_gene: TRBV5-6; abundance: many
CDR3nt: TGTGCCAGCAGTTTTGGACAGATTGGAGGTCAGCCCCAGCATTTT; CDR3aa: CASSFGQIGGQPQHF; d_gene: -; j_gene: TRBJ1-5; v_gene: TRBV6-2/TRBV6-3; abundance: -
CDR3nt: TGCGCCAGCAGCTTGGTGACAGGGAATAAAAAACTGTTTTTT; CDR3aa: CASSLVTGNKKLFF; d_gene: TRBD1; j_gene: TRBJ1-4; v_gene: TRBV5-1; abundance: few
CDR3nt: TGTGCCAGCAGCCCTAATTTGGGACCGTACGAGCAGTACTTC; CDR3aa: CASSPNLGPYEQYF; d_gene: -; j_gene: TRBJ2-7; v_gene: TRBV7-2; abundance: -
CDR3nt: TGCAGTGCCGGCGGAGGAGTGGAGACCCAGTACTTC; CDR3aa: CSAGGGVETQYF; d_gene: -; j_gene: TRBJ2-5; v_gene: TRBV20-1; abundance: few
CDR3nt: TGCGCCAGCAGTGATCGGACGGCCCCGGGCACCGGGGAGCTGTTTTTT; CDR3aa: CASSDRTAPGTGELFF; d_gene: -; j_gene: TRBJ2-2; v_gene: TRBV10-1; abundance: once
CDR3nt: TGCAGCGTTGCCGGGACAGTGTACAATGAGCAGTTCTTC; CDR3aa: CSVAGTVYNEQFF; d_gene: TRBD1; j_gene: TRBJ2-1; v_gene: TRBV29-1; abundance: -
CDR3nt: TGTGCCAGCAGCGATGGCGGGGGGCGCACAGATACGCAGTATTTT; CDR3aa: CASSDGGGRTDTQYF; d_gene: TRBD2; j_gene: TRBJ2-3; v_gene: TRBV6-2/TRBV6-3; abundance: once
CDR3nt: TGTGCCAGCAGCCAAGATGCTAGCGGGGAGAATTACGAGCAGTACTTC; CDR3aa: CASSQDASGENYEQYF; d_gene: TRBD2; j_gene: TRBJ2-7; v_gene: TRBV4-2; abundance: -
CDR3nt: TGCAGTGCTAGCGGACGGCCCTCTGGGGCCAACGTCCTGACTTTC; CDR3aa: CSASGRPSGANVLTF; d_gene: -; j_gene: TRBJ2-6; v_gene: TRBV20-1; abundance: -
CDR3nt: TGCAGCGCTGCAGCGAAGGAAAAACTGTTTTTT; CDR3aa: CSAAAKEKLFF; d_gene: -; j_gene: TRBJ1-4; v_gene: TRBV29-1; abundance: many
CDR3nt: TGTGCCAGCAGCCCACAGGGACTAGCGGGGTCCTACGAGCAGTACTTC; CDR3aa: CASSPQGLAGSYEQYF; d_gene: TRBD2; j_gene: TRBJ2-7; v_gene: TRBV11-3; abundance: -
CDR3nt: TGTGCCATCAGTGAATTTGGAGATACGCAGTATTTT; CDR3aa: CAISEFGDTQYF; d_gene: -; j_gene: TRBJ2-3; v_gene: TRBV10-3; abundance: -
CDR3nt: TGTGCCAGCAGGTACAGGGTCGGCTACACCTTC; CDR3aa: CASRYRVGYTF; d_gene: -; j_gene: TRBJ1-2; v_gene: TRBV12-3/TRBV12-4; abundance: -
CDR3nt: TGCGCCAGCAGCGTCTCTCCGGGCTACGAGCAGTACTTC; CDR3aa: CASSVSPGYEQYF; d_gene: -; j_gene: TRBJ2-7; v_gene: TRBV5-1; abundance: -
CDR3nt: TGTGCCAGCAGCCAAGATAGCGGGACGCAGTTCTTC; CDR3aa: CASSQDSGTQFF; d_gene: TRBD2; j_gene: TRBJ2-1; v_gene: TRBV14; abundance: few